These 3 T cell receptor beta chains came from one sample sequenced in a study of identical twins. Using its own MiXCR run on the 5' RACE reads, TCRdb lists one record per CDR3 protein. The repertoire holds about 550,000 distinct CDR3 sequences, with around 24% as singletons. These data also formed part of another study, on yellow fever vaccine responses in identical twins.

Material for sequencing was CD4+ T cells sorted from blood. All receptors come from a woman under 30 in good health.

This chain joins TRBV14 and TRBJ1-1, with no clear D. CDR3 length: 13 residues. Germline CDR1 reads SGHDN; CDR2 reads FVKESK. The ends were cut back, 6 bases at V and 4 bases at J, with 12 bases in the middle. The DNA for the CDR3 is TGTGCCAGCAGTCGGGAGTACGGCACTGAAGCTTTCTTT. It encodes CASSREYGTEAFF.

The rearrangement uses TRBV28 and TRBJ2-7, with 11 bases lining up with TRBD1. Unmatched junction bases numbered 7, after V lost 8 bases and J lost 7 bases. In germline, CDR1 is MDHEN, CDR2 SYDVKM. CDR3 size: 13 residues. The CDR3 DNA follows: TGTGCCAGCCAGGGGACAGGGGGTCGGGAGCAGTACTTC. Its protein product is CASQGTGGREQYF.

This clonotype was found a few times. The chain couples TRBV5-1 to TRBJ2-7, with 9 bases lining up with TRBD2. Germline CDR1 and CDR2: SGHRS and YFSETQ. The CDR3 covers 15 residues. Trimming cost V 4 bases and J 0 bases; bases outside gene matches: 5. The CDR3 coding sequence is TGCGCCAGCAGCCGGACTAGCGAGAGCTCCTACGAGCAGTACTTC. It specifies CASSRTSESSYEQYF.